The 16 T cell receptor beta chains below were found in one sample sequenced in a study of T cell responses to AZD1222 COVID-19 vaccine. Clones were sequenced by immunoSEQ multiplex PCR, and TCRdb holds only the in-frame ones, with some missing. The table shows 150,000 to 200,000 clones, with nearly 95% occurring only once. The sequences come from peripheral blood, collected on day 0 of AZD1222 vaccination. All receptors come from an adult in good health.

Concerning this clone: Sequence at one end of the junction differs from germline and may be a read error. The rearrangement uses TRBV4-1 and TRBJ1-4; the D gene is possibly TRBD1 (5 bases). The length of the CDR3 is 17 residues. CDR1 and CDR2 (germline): MGHRA, YSYEKL. The CDR3 loop reads CASRQGHRGPTNEKLFF. The CDR3 nucleotides read TGCGCCAGCAGACAAGGACACCGGGGACCAACTAATGAAAAACTGTTTTTT.

The CDR3 region is CAISQGLAGDEQYF. As DNA, the CDR3 is TGTGCCATCAGCCAAGGACTAGCGGGCGACGAGCAGTACTTC. This chain uses TRBV10-3 with TRBJ2-7; 11 nucleotides agree with TRBD2. V gave up 6 bases and J gave up 5 bases; unmatched junction bases: 6. Germline CDR1 ENHRY, CDR2 SYGVKD. This CDR3 comprises 14 residues.

The rearrangement links TRBV7-2 to TRBJ2-7; 7 bases are shared with TRBD2. The germline V gene encodes CDR1 SGHTA and CDR2 FQGNSA. The CDR3 is 15 residues long. The V segment lost 6 bases and the J segment 0 bases; nucleotides outside the gene matches: 8. Written as DNA, the CDR3 is TGTGCCAGCAGAACAGTCGGGAGGAGCTCCTACGAGCAGTACTTC. As protein: CASRTVGRSSYEQYF.

The chain recombines TRBV5-8 with TRBJ1-6, with D perhaps TRBD1 (5 bases). CDR3 length: 15 residues. CDR1 and CDR2 (germline): SGHTS, YDEGEE. The V gene lost 1 base and the J gene lost 10 bases, with 15 bases spanning the gap. This CDR3 reads CASSLTSLRGSPLHF. The CDR3 DNA sequence: TGTGCCAGCAGCTTGACGTCCCTACGGGGGTCACCCCTCCACTTT.

This clone was found once. V gene TRBV18 combines with J gene TRBJ2-1; 8 bases map to TRBD2. Trimming removed 3 bases from V and 7 bases from J; junction bases left unmatched: 11. CDR3 length equals 16 residues. Per the germline V gene, CDR1 is KGHSH and CDR2 is LQKENI. CDR3 amino acids: CASSPPLGGGGNEQFF. Here the CDR3 DNA reads TGTGCCAGCTCACCCCCCCTGGGGGGCGGGGGGAATGAGCAGTTCTTC.

The rearrangement links TRBV12-3 or TRBV12-4 to TRBJ2-7; no reliable D call. Trimming removed 2 bases at V and 6 bases at J, with 8 bases between. This CDR3 comprises 12 residues. In DNA form, the CDR3 reads TGTGCCAGCAGTTTACGAAGGGCCGAGCAGTACTTC. Amino acids: CASSLRRAEQYF.

The CDR3 is CASSETGFGEQFF. The CDR3 DNA is TGTGCCAGCAGTGAGACAGGGTTTGGCGAGCAGTTCTTC. The chain recombines TRBV6-1 with TRBJ2-1; 7 nucleotides agree with TRBD1. The CDR3 is 13 residues long. V trimming: 3 bases; J trimming: 10 bases; junction bases outside the gene matches: 6. The germline gives CDR1 MNHNS, CDR2 SASEGT.

The V gene is TRBV4-2, the J gene TRBJ2-6; TRBD1 agrees at 7 bases. V trimming: 4 bases; J trimming: 0 bases; junction bases outside the gene matches: 6. The CDR3 runs 17 residues. The germline V gene has CDR1 LGHNA and CDR2 YNFKEQ. CDR3 region: CASSPRDSSSGANVLTF. In DNA form, the CDR3 reads TGTGCCAGCAGCCCTCGGGACAGTTCCTCTGGGGCCAACGTCCTGACTTTC.

This chain uses TRBV2 with TRBJ1-1; D is perhaps TRBD1 (5 bases). V dropped 4 bases and J dropped 3 bases, with 15 bases sitting between them. The CDR3 is 15 residues long. Germline CDR1 SNHLY, CDR2 FYNNEI. The CDR3 loop reads CASSGLGGRYTEAFF. The CDR3 DNA is TGTGCCAGCAGTGGACTGGGGGGAAGGTACACTGAAGCTTTCTTT.

V gene TRBV11-1 combines with J gene TRBJ2-7; TRBD2 matches 11 bases. With V trimmed by 1 base and J by 4 bases, 3 bases remained unmatched. Germline V CDR1 and CDR2: SGHAT, FQDESV (reference sequence). The CDR3 contains 15 residues. CDR3 protein: CASSLEASGRYEQYF. CDR3 in DNA: TGTGCCAGCAGCTTAGAGGCTAGCGGGAGGTACGAGCAGTACTTC.

The gene calls are TRBV7-6 and TRBJ2-6; TRBD1 matches at 7 bases. This CDR3 has 15 residues. From germline, CDR1 is SGHVS and CDR2 FNYEAQ. V was pared by 5 bases and J by 1 base, with 2 bases of the junction left unmatched. The CDR3 coding sequence is TGTGCCAGCAGCCTGACAGGGTCTGGGGCCAACGTCCTGACTTTC. Protein sequence: CASSLTGSGANVLTF.

The chain links TRBV6-2 or TRBV6-3 to TRBJ2-7; TRBD2 matches at 13 bases. Germline assignment: CDR1 MNHEY and CDR2 SVGEGT. Trimming removed 2 bases from V and 4 bases from J; junction bases left unmatched: 11. The CDR3 covers 18 residues. As DNA, the CDR3 is TGTGCCAGCAGTTACCCCCAAAGACTAGCGGGAGGCTCGTACGAGCAGTACTTC. This gives the protein CASSYPQRLAGGSYEQYF.

This chain connects TRBV7-3 to TRBJ2-1; TRBD2 aligns across 7 bases. The length of the CDR3 is 15 residues. J gave up 7 bases and V 5 bases, and 11 bases lay outside the gene matches. CDR1 and CDR2 from the germline V gene are SGHTA and FQGTGA. CDR3 residues: CASSDLGGSWNEQFF. CDR3 nucleotides: TGTGCCAGCAGCGACCTAGGCGGGAGCTGGAATGAGCAGTTCTTC.

This chain links TRBV2 with TRBJ2-1; D not resolved. Between the trimmed V and J ends, which lost 3 bases and 0 bases, there was a span of 12 bases. The CDR3 length is 16 residues. CDR1 and CDR2 from the germline V gene are SNHLY and FYNNEI. The CDR3 DNA sequence: TGTGCCAGCAGTGACGCAAGATCGAGCTCCTACAATGAGCAGTTCTTC. It translates to CASSDARSSSYNEQFF.

The chain couples TRBV19 to TRBJ1-2; D may be TRBD1 (5 bases). Trimming stripped 2 bases from V and 4 bases from J, with 11 bases between. Germline CDR1 is LNHDA and CDR2 is SQIVND (reference sequence). This CDR3 spans 14 amino acids. Here the CDR3 reads CASSITRQPYGYTF. The CDR3 region has the DNA TGTGCCAGTAGTATAACGAGACAGCCCTATGGCTACACCTTC. The whole variable domain, filled in from reference TRBV19 and TRBJ1-2, reads DGGITQSPKYLFRKEGQNVTLSCEQNLNHDAMYWYRQDPGQGLRLIYYSQIVNDFQKGDIAEGYSVSREKKESFPLTVTSAQKNPTAFYLCASSITRQPYGYTFGSGTRLTVV.

The chain uses TRBV3-1 (or the pseudogene TRBV3-2) and TRBJ1-3; the D gene is possibly TRBD1 (6 bases). The CDR3 loop spans 16 amino acids. V lost 1 base, J lost 0 bases, and 10 bases lay in between. Germline lookup yields CDR1 LGHDT and CDR2 YNNKEL (reference sequence). The CDR3 loop reads CASSQARGPSGNTIYF. In DNA form, the CDR3 reads TGTGCCAGCAGCCAAGCACGGGGGCCCTCTGGAAACACCATATATTTT.